This T cell receptor (beta chain) was observed in a study of blood T cell repertoires in COVID-19 (dated by TCRdb to between 2020 and 2021). Notes on the research overall: Collaborator samples came from the United States, Italy and Spain and covered acute and convalescent phases of COVID-19. Samples came from the ongoing ImmuneRACE study (first 160 participants) plus 1,254 subjects from 6 global collaborators. Subjects who had been exposed to COVID-19, were actively infected with it, or had recovered from it provided the deeply sampled blood TCRbeta repertoires that made up the dataset. The material from the prospective study consisted of cDNA or gDNA derived from T cells, B-cell-depleted T cells, or PBMCs. The repertoires were released in a freely available public database intended as a resource for research on the immune response to SARS-CoV-2. Sample metadata almost always included a de-identified subject ID, COVID-19 status, age in years and sex. Where available, HLA class I and class II types were taken from metadata supplied by the sample provider and were not determined by assay-based typing.

TCRbeta CDR3 regions were amplified from genomic DNA using the immunoSEQ Assay, a bias-controlled multiplex PCR. On the authors' methods: Within the assay, amplification of reference gene primers was used to estimate how many nucleated cells each sample contained. To quantify the absolute abundance of each unique TCRbeta CDR3 rearrangement, sequence reads were collapsed and filtered. For each sample, productive Simpson clonality was calculated as the square root of Simpson's diversity index across productive rearrangements. Here the immuneACCESS table is served through TCRdb, limited to in-frame sequences with V and J called. Missing clones are a known gap in these copies; in checked studies unresolved V genes cover under half, and the rest lacks a known reason. V and J calls and clone size are as listed in that table; D and trimming were resolved from the DNA. The sample records 200,000 to 300,000 clones, around 84% of which are singletons. The ten largest clones take up under 5.5% of the sample.

From a lookup of the germline V gene, CDR1 and CDR2 are SGHVS and FQNEAQ. V is cut back by 7 bases and J by 4 bases, with 12 bases in the junction unmatched. Measured from the cysteine to the phenylalanine, the CDR3 is 15 residues long. The kept DNA is CDR3 alone, 45 bases in frame from the first base. In regard to this clone: Its cognate antigen has yet to be identified. No clone much larger than this one lies a single base away; base qualities are absent.

Collaborating institutions collected whole blood in K2EDTA tubes following their own protocols. For TCRbeta analysis, collaborator samples were shipped as frozen whole blood, as isolated PBMCs, or as DNA extracted from either sample type. On the study overall, not on this receptor specifically: The amount of clinical and demographic metadata varied by source and participant and was provided uncurated.

The origin of this receptor is a man aged 60-69 years with acute or convalescent COVID-19. Material for sequencing was peripheral blood. The sequence is built from TRBV7-8 and TRBJ2-5; 7 of the junction bases match TRBD1. The sequenced DNA: TGTGCCAGCAAAAAAGACAGGGCGGTTCGAGAGACCCAGTACTTC. It specifies CASKKDRAVRETQYF.